Each of the 18 T cell receptor beta chains below was sequenced from the same sample in a study of sequential checkpoint blockade in melanoma. This sample's treatment: randomized to nivolumab then ipilimumab (arm A) or the reverse (arm B). Method: immunoSEQ multiplex PCR; TCRdb's copy keeps in-frame clones and lacks some. The sample consists of 10,000 to 15,000 clones, approximately 68% of them appearing once. This material consisted of CD8+ T cells sorted from blood (inferred from file names), taken from a patient given nivolumab and ipilimumab in sequence. The receptors shown here come from a human donor with melanoma.

This clone has only a few counts. The chain has TRBV7-3 and TRBJ1-5; no definite D call. V lost 3 bases and J 2 bases, leaving 14 bases between the germline ends. This CDR3 spans 16 amino acids. In germline, CDR1 is SGHTA, CDR2 FQGTGA. The CDR3 DNA reads TGTGCCAGCAGCTTTCGTCGAGGGCTTGGCAATCAGCCCCAGCATTTT. Translation gives CASSFRRGLGNQPQHF.

CDR3 region: CAWSAGLGLLEQYF. As DNA, the CDR3 is TGTGCCTGGAGTGCGGGACTAGGTCTTCTCGAGCAGTACTTC. The chain couples TRBV30 to TRBJ2-7, with TRBD2 matching 8 bases. After removal of 1 base from V and 6 bases from J, the junction contained 8 bases not matched to a gene. The germline V gene encodes CDR1 GTSNPN and CDR2 SVGIG (reference sequence). This CDR3 has 14 residues.

The chain joins TRBV9 to TRBJ2-5; TRBD2 might be the D (7 bases). Judging by the DNA end, TRBJ2-7 fits better; the J call may be wrong. Germline V CDR1 and CDR2: SGDLS, YYNGEE. CDR3 length: 14 amino acids. The CDR3 region has the DNA TGTGCCAGCAGCCCCGATGGGAGGGGGTACGAGCAGTACTTC. It codes for CASSPDGRGYEQYF.

By frequency in the sample, this clone is medium-sized. The chain recombines TRBV6-1 with TRBJ2-7, with D possibly matching TRBD1 (7 bases). Trimming removed 8 bases from V and 6 bases from J, with 17 bases in between. The V gene's germline CDR1 is MNHNS and CDR2 SASEGT. The CDR3 has 13 amino acids. This CDR3 reads CASGWGQGGEQYF. The CDR3 coding sequence is TGTGCCAGCGGATGGGGCCAGGGGGGCGAGCAGTACTTC.

The chain uses TRBV19 and TRBJ1-2; 8 bases fit TRBD1. The germline gives CDR1 LNHDA, CDR2 SQIVND (reference sequence). The J segment lost 6 bases and the V segment lost 7 bases, leaving 7 bases of the junction unmatched. The CDR3 is 13 amino acids. CDR3 region: CASTKTGEDGYTF. Written as DNA, the CDR3 is TGTGCCAGTACGAAGACAGGGGAGGATGGCTACACCTTC. Full variable domain (missing parts from reference TRBV19 and TRBJ1-2): DGGITQSPKYLFRKEGQNVTLSCEQNLNHDAMYWYRQDPGQGLRLIYYSQIVNDFQKGDIAEGYSVSREKKESFPLTVTSAQKNPTAFYLCASTKTGEDGYTFGSGTRLTVV.

Note on this clone: This sample includes further DNA sequences coding for the same CDR3. The V gene is TRBV19, the J gene TRBJ2-7, with 10 bases lining up with TRBD1. From germline, CDR1 is LNHDA and CDR2 SQIVND (reference sequence). The CDR3 totals 15 residues. The J segment lost 2 bases and the V segment lost 10 bases, leaving 11 bases of the junction unmatched. The CDR3 coding sequence is TGTGCCACCAGTCTGGGGACAGGGGTGACCTACGAGCAGTACTTC. It codes for CATSLGTGVTYEQYF.

The chain links TRBV12-5 to TRBJ1-4; weak D call: TRBD1 (6 bases). The CDR3 spans 16 residues. Germline values: CDR1 LGHNT, CDR2 FRNRAP. Trimming took off 3 bases at V and 7 bases at J, with 18 bases between the two ends. Here the CDR3 DNA reads TGTGCTAGTGGTTTCACCCTACAGGGCGGTGGTGAAAAACTGTTTTTT. This codes for CASGFTLQGGGEKLFF. The variable domain in full, with the rest retrieved from reference TRBV12-5 and TRBJ1-4, is DARVTQTPRHKVTEMGQEVTMRCQPILGHNTVFWYRQTMMQGLELLAYFRNRAPLDDSGMPKDRFSAEMPDATLATLKIQPSEPRDSAVYFCASGFTLQGGGEKLFFGSGTQLSVL.

The chain uses TRBV29-1 and TRBJ1-2; no reliable D call. CDR1 and CDR2 (germline): SQVTM, ANQGSEA. Between the trimmed V and J ends, which lost 6 bases and 4 bases, there was a span of 9 bases. The CDR3 covers 11 residues. CDR3 region: CSVPEGYGYTF. The CDR3 region has the DNA TGCAGCGTCCCAGAGGGCTATGGCTACACCTTC.

This chain uses TRBV2 with TRBJ2-1, with TRBD1 identical over 9 bases. The CDR3 is made up of 14 amino acids. The V gene's germline CDR1 is SNHLY and CDR2 FYNNEI. J lost 12 bases, V lost 2 bases, and 8 bases had no gene match. CDR3 DNA: TGTGCCAGCAGTGAACTTGGGACAGGGTACTTGCAGTTCTTC. It is translated as CASSELGTGYLQFF.

The chain has TRBV7-9 and TRBJ2-7; D possibly corresponds to TRBD2 (5 bases). The ends were cut back, 3 bases at V and 0 bases at J, with 12 bases in the middle. CDR3 length: 15 residues. CDR1 is SEHNR, CDR2 FQNEAQ, per germline (reference sequence). The CDR3 DNA sequence: TGTGCCAGCAGCTTGAAGGGCCGGGGCTCCTACGAGCAGTACTTC. Its translation: CASSLKGRGSYEQYF.

The rearrangement links TRBV5-3 to TRBJ2-7; TRBD1 matches at 7 bases. TRBV5-3 is identified as an open reading frame with a role that is uncertain. The V segment lost 8 bases and the J segment 1 base; nucleotides outside the gene matches: 12. This CDR3 contains 15 residues. CDR3 coding DNA: TGTGCCAGCAGCCAAGATACGGACAGGTCCTACGAGCAGTACTTC. Amino acid sequence: CASSQDTDRSYEQYF.

This clone showed up just a few times. V gene TRBV28 combines with J gene TRBJ1-4, with unresolved D. The length of the CDR3 is 14 residues. The V end lost 10 bases, the J end lost 0 bases, and 12 bases lay between the germline ends. Looked up from germline, CDR1 is MDHEN and CDR2 is SYDVKM. In DNA, the CDR3 is TGTGCCACGGCCGAGGGCGCAACTAATGAAAAACTGTTTTTT. Its protein is CATAEGATNEKLFF.

The CDR3 protein is CASSIASGREYEQYF. As DNA, the CDR3 is TGTGCCAGTAGTATAGCGAGCGGGAGGGAGTACGAGCAGTACTTC. The genes are TRBV19 and TRBJ2-7; 10 positions agree with TRBD2. The CDR3 extends over 15 amino acids. The V segment lost 1 base and the J segment 4 bases; nucleotides outside the gene matches: 4. CDR1 is LNHDA and CDR2 is SQIVND in the germline V gene (reference sequence).

V gene TRBV6-5 combines with J gene TRBJ1-6, with 11 positions matching TRBD1. CDR1 and CDR2 (germline): MNHEY, SVGAGI. The CDR3 contains 14 residues. J gave up 9 bases and V 6 bases, and 4 bases lay outside the gene matches. DNA for the CDR3: TGTGCCAGCAGCTCGGACAGGGGGCTTTCACCCCTCCACTTT. This gives the protein CASSSDRGLSPLHF.

This clone has just a few counts. The chain joins TRBV7-6 to TRBJ2-7; TRBD1 is a possible D gene (5 bases). Germline V gene lookup returns CDR1 SGHVS and CDR2 FNYEAQ. The ends were cut back, 5 bases at V and 3 bases at J, with 29 bases in the middle. The CDR3 extends over 19 amino acids. The CDR3 reads CASSLNPKTPMGPNYEQYF. CDR3 bases: TGTGCCAGCAGCCTAAACCCCAAAACCCCAATGGGGCCAAACTACGAGCAGTACTTC.

For the CDR3, the DNA is TGCGCCAGCAGCCCTGGGACTAGCGGGAGGAGGAATGAGCAGTTCTTC. This encodes CASSPGTSGRRNEQFF. The chain uses TRBV5-1 and TRBJ2-1; the match to TRBD2 covers 15 bases. Trimming took 4 bases from V and 7 from J; bases not matched to a gene: 6. Per the germline V gene, CDR1 is SGHRS and CDR2 is YFSETQ. This CDR3 is built from 16 residues.

The chain carries TRBV6-5 and TRBJ1-2, with unresolved D. The V and J ends lost 4 bases and 3 bases respectively, with 6 bases between them. The CDR3 extends over 12 amino acids. Germline V CDR1 and CDR2: MNHEY, SVGAGI. The chain's CDR3 is CASSSTYYGYTF. Written as DNA, the CDR3 is TGTGCCAGCAGTTCCACTTACTATGGCTACACCTTC.

CDR3 DNA: TGTGCCAGCAGCTTGCTCTTTTCACAGTCCTTAACCTACGAGCAGTACTTC. As protein: CASSLLFSQSLTYEQYF. The chain uses TRBV7-9 and TRBJ2-7, with D unclear. Germline lookup yields CDR1 SEHNR and CDR2 FQNEAQ (reference sequence). Trimming removed 3 bases at V and 2 bases at J, with 20 bases between. This CDR3 comprises 17 residues.